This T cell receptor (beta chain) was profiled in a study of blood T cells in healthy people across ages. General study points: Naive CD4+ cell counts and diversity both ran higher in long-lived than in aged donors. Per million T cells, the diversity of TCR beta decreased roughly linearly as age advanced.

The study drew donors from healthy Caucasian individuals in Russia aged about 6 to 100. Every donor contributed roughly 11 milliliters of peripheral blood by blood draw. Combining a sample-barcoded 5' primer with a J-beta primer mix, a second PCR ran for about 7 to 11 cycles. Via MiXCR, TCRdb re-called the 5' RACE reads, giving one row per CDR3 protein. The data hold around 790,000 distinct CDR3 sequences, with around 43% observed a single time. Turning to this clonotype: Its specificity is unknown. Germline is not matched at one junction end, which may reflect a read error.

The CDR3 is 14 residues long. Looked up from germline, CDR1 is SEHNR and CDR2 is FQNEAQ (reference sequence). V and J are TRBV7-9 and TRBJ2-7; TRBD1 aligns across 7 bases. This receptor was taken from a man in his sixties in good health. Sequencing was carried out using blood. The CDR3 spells CTSSTGAGSYEQYF. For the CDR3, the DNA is TGTACCAGCAGCACAGGGGCAGGATCCTACGAGCAGTACTTC.